This T cell receptor beta chain was retrieved from a study of T-cell reconstitution after alpha-beta-depleted transplantation in children. Regarding the study as a whole: Elevated TCRbeta diversity at day 60 was traced, in some patients, to surviving recipient T cells and thymic progenitors. Several hundred graft clones that had expanded were reportedly the source of alpha-beta T cells about two months after transplant. Newly produced T cells mostly provided counts and TCRbeta diversity after one year, as hyperexpanded clones declined.

CDR3 length: 16 amino acids. Trimming at V came to 0 bases and at J to 4 bases, leaving 3 bases not matched to a gene. Looked up from germline, CDR1 is ENHRY and CDR2 is SYGVKD. Comments on this clonotype: Its antigen is still unknown.

A library of TCRbeta sequences, prepared with unique molecular identifiers, was generated. One entry per CDR3 protein, called by TCRdb with MiXCR from the PCR reads. The sample has some 440,000 distinct CDR3 sequences, roughly 17% seen once. The sequences come from PBMCs, mostly from graft donor cells, collected 360 days after TCRalphabeta/CD19-depleted stem cell transplant. This TCR was sampled from a boy under two years old who had a stem cell transplant for Wiskott-Aldrich syndrome, so the T cells may come from the graft donor. This chain links TRBV10-3 with TRBJ2-3; 11 bases fit TRBD1. The CDR3 nucleotides are TGTGCCATCAGTGAGTCTTGGACAGGGGGCGCAGATACGCAGTATTTT. Encoded protein: CAISESWTGGADTQYF.